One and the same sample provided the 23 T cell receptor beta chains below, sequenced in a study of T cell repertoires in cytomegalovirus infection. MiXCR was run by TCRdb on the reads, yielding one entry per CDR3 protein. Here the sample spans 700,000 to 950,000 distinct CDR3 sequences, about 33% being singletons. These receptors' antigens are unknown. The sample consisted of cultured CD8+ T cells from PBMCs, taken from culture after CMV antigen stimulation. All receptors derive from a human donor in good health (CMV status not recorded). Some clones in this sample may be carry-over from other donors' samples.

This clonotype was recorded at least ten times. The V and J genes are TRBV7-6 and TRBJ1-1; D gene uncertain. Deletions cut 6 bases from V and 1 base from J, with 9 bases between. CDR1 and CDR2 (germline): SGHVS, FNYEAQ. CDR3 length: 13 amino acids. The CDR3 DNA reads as TGTGCCAGCAGAATGGCCGGGAACACTGAAGCTTTCTTT. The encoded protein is CASRMAGNTEAFF.

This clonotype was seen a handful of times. The CDR3 sequence is CASSQDWSDEQFF. The CDR3 nucleotides are TGCGCCAGCAGCCAAGATTGGAGCGATGAGCAGTTCTTC. This chain connects TRBV4-3 to TRBJ2-1; no firm D call. The CDR3 sequence is 13 residues long. V was shortened by 0 bases and J by 8 bases, with 8 bases between the two germline ends. Germline CDR1 and CDR2: LGHNA and YSLEER.

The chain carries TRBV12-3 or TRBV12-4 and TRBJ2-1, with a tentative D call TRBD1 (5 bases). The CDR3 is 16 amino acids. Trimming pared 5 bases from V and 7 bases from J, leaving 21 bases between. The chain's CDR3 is CASSQKRQYLGNEQFF. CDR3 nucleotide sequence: TGTGCCAGCAGTCAGAAAAGACAGTATTTGGGGAATGAGCAGTTCTTC.

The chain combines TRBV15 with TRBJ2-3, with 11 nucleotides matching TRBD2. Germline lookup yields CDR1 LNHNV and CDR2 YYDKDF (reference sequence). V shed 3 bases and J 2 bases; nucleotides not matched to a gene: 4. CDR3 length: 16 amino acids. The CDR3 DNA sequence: TGTGCCACCAGCAGTCTAGCGGGGGGCGTCACAGATACGCAGTATTTT. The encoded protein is CATSSLAGGVTDTQYF.

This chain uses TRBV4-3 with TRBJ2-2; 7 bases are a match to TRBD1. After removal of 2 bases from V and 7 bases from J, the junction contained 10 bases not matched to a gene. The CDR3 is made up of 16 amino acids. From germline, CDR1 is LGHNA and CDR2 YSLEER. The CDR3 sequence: CASSQTYRGQIGELFF. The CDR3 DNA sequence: TGCGCCAGCAGCCAAACGTATAGGGGGCAAATCGGGGAGCTGTTTTTT.

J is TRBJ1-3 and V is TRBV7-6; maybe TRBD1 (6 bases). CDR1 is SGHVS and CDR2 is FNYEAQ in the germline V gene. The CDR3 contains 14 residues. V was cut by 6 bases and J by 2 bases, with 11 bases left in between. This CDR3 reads CASSTSGAGNTIYF. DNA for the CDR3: TGTGCCAGCAGTACCTCAGGGGCTGGAAACACCATATATTTT.

The CDR3 spells CASSYDRGSKETQYF. CDR3 coding DNA: TGTGCCAGCAGTTACGACAGGGGGTCCAAAGAGACCCAGTACTTC. V and J are TRBV6-5 and TRBJ2-5, with TRBD1 matching 9 bases. Germline CDR1 reads MNHEY; CDR2 reads SVGAGI. The ends lost 2 bases at V and 3 bases at J; junction bases unmatched: 4. CDR3 size: 15 residues.

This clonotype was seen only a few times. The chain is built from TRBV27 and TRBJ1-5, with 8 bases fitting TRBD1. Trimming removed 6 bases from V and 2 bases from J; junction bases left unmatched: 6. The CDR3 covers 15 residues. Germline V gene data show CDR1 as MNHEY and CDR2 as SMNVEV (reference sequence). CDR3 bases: TGTGCCAGCAGATCAGGGGGCTTGGGCAATCAGCCCCAGCATTTT. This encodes CASRSGGLGNQPQHF.

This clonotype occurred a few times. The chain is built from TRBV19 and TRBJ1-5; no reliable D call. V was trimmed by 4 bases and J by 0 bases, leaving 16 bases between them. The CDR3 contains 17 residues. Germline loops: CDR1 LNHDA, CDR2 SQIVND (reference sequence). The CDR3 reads CASSTLGGVYSNQPQHF. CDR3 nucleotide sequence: TGTGCCAGTAGTACGCTGGGTGGGGTCTATAGCAATCAGCCCCAGCATTTT.

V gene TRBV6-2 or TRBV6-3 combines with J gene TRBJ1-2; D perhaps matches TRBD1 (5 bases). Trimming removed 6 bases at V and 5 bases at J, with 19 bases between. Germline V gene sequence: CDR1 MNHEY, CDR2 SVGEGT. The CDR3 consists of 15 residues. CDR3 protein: CASSPIGETRYGYTF. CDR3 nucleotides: TGTGCCAGCAGCCCGATAGGGGAGACAAGATATGGCTACACCTTC.

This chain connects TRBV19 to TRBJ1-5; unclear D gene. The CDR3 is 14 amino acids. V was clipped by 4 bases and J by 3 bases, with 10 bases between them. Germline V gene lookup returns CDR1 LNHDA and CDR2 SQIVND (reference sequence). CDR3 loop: CASSSKSFNQPQHF. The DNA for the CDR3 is TGTGCCAGTAGTAGTAAGAGTTTCAATCAGCCCCAGCATTTT. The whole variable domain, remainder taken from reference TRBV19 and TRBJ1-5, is DGGITQSPKYLFRKEGQNVTLSCEQNLNHDAMYWYRQDPGQGLRLIYYSQIVNDFQKGDIAEGYSVSREKKESFPLTVTSAQKNPTAFYLCASSSKSFNQPQHFGDGTRLSIL.

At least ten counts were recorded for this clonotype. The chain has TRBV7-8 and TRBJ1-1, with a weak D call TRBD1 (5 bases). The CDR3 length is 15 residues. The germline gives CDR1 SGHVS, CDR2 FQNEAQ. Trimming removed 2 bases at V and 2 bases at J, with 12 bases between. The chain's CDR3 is CASSLMGRGNTEAFF. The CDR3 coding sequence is TGTGCCAGCAGCTTAATGGGGCGGGGAAACACTGAAGCTTTCTTT.

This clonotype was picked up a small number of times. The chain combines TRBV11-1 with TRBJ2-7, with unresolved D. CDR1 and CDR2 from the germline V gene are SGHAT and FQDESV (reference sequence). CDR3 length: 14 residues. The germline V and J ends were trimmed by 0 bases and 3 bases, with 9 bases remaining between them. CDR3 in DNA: TGTGCCAGCAGCTTAGCAGGCAACGTCTACGAGCAGTACGTC. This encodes CASSLAGNVYEQYV.

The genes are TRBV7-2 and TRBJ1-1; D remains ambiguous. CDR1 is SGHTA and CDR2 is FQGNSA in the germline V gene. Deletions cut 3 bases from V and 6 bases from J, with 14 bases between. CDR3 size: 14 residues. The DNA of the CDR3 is TGTGCCAGCAGCTTTTCAGGATCGTACGCTGAAGCTTTCTTT. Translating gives CASSFSGSYAEAFF.

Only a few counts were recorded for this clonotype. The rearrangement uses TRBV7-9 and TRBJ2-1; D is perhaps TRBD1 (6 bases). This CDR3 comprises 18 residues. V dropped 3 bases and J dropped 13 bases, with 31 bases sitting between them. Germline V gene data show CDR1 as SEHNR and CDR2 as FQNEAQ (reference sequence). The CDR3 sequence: CASSFPLKDSFPTMKQFF. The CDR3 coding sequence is TGTGCCAGCAGCTTCCCTTTAAAGGACAGTTTTCCTACAATGAAACAGTTCTTC.

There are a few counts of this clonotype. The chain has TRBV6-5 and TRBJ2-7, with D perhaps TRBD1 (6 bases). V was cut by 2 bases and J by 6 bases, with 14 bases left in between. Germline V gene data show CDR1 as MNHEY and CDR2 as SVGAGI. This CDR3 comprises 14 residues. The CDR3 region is CASSYPDRLSEQYF. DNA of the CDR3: TGTGCCAGCAGTTACCCGGACAGATTGAGCGAGCAGTACTTC.

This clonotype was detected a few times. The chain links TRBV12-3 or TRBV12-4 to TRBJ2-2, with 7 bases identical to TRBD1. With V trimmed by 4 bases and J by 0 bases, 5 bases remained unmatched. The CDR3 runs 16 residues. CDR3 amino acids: CASSSQGVTNTGELFF. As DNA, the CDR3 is TGTGCCAGCAGTTCCCAGGGGGTCACGAACACCGGGGAGCTGTTTTTT.

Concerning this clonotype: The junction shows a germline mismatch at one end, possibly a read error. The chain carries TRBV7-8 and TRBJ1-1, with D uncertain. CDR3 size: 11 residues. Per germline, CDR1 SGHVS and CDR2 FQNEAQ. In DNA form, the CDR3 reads TGTGTCAGCAGCTTAAGAGGTGAAGCTTTCTTT. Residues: CVSSLRGEAFF.

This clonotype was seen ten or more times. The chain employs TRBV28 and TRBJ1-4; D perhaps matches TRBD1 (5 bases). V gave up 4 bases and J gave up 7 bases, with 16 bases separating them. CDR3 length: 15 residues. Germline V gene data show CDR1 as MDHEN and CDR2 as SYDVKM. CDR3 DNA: TGTGCCAGCAGTTCCCCGGGACCGGGCAGTGAAAAACTGTTTTTT. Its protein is CASSSPGPGSEKLFF.

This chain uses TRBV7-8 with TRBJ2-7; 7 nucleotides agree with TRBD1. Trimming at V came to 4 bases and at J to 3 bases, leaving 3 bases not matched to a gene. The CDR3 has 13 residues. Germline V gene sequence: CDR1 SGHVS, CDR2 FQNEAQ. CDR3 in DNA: TGTGCCAGCAGCTATGGGACAGTCTACGAGCAGTACGTC. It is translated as CASSYGTVYEQYV.

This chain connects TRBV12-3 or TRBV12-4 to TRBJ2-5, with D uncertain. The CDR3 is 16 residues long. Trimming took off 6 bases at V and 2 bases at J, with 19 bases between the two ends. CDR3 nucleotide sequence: TGTGCCAGCAGACCCTTTGGGGTTCCGGGTCAAGAGACCCAGTACTTC. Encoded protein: CASRPFGVPGQETQYF.

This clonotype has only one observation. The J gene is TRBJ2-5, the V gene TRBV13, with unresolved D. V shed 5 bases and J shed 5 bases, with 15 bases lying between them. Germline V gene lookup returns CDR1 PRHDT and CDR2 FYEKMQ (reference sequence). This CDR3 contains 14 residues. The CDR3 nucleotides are TGTGCCAGCAGCCCATACAGCGTGGGCGAGACCCAGTACTTC. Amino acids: CASSPYSVGETQYF.

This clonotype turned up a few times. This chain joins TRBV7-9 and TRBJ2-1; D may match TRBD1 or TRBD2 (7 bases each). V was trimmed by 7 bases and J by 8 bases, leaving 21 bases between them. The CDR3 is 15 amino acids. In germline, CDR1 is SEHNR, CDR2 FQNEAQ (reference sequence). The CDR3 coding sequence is TGTGCCAGCAACGCCAGGGGGGGACCTTACGATGAGCAGTTCTTC. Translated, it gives CASNARGGPYDEQFF.